This TCR beta chain emerged from a study of response to subunit inactivated influenza vaccine. Study-level results: Authors suggested each seasonal influenza vaccination recruits few new T cells.

Trimming stripped 7 bases from V and 6 bases from J, with 13 bases between. The CDR3 has 11 residues. Germline V CDR1 and CDR2: SQVTM, ANQGSEA. TCRdb re-called the RT-PCR reads through MiXCR, storing one row per CDR3 protein. Among over 750,000 distinct CDR3 sequences listed, less than 25% were seen once. This clonotype appeared many times. Its matching antigen is unknown. Sequencing was performed on PBMCs from blood, taken roughly 5 days after vaccination. The chain carries TRBV29-1 and TRBJ2-7, with D tentatively TRBD1 (6 bases). The origin of this receptor is a middle-aged man who received an inactivated influenza vaccine. CDR3 bases: TGCAGCGGGGGAGTAGGGGGCGAGCAGTACTTC. Amino acid sequence: CSGGVGGEQYF.